Listed here are 12 T cell receptor beta chains from one sample, sequenced in a study of cytomegalovirus exposure and HLA in healthy donors. Sequencing was performed with immunoSEQ multiplex PCR; in TCRdb, only in-frame clones are kept and a portion is missing. This table has about 73,000 clones, roughly 96% appearing once. Sequencing input: PBMCs. The receptors were sampled from a man in his late teens or twenties in good health and CMV-seronegative.

This chain connects TRBV7-2 to TRBJ2-2, with TRBD2 as a possible D gene (5 bases). V was shortened by 3 bases and J by 2 bases, with 16 bases between the two germline ends. Germline V gene data show CDR1 as SGHTA and CDR2 as FQGNSA. This CDR3 spans 17 amino acids. CDR3 in amino acids: CASSFLQSGINTGELFF. CDR3 bases: TGTGCCAGCAGCTTCCTACAGTCGGGGATTAACACCGGGGAGCTGTTTTTT. Using reference TRBV7-2 and TRBJ2-2 for the parts outside the CDR3, the full variable domain is GAGVSQSPSNKVTEKGKDVELRCDPISGHTALYWYRQSLGQGLEFLIYFQGNSAPDKSGLPSDRFSAERTGGSVSTLTIQRTQQEDSAVYLCASSFLQSGINTGELFFGEGSRLTVL.

The genes are TRBV5-4 and TRBJ2-7, with TRBD2 as a possible D gene (7 bases). Trimming took 4 bases from V and 1 from J, leaving 12 bases between them. CDR1 and CDR2 from the germline V gene are SGHNT and YYREEE (reference sequence). The CDR3 consists of 14 residues. CDR3 DNA: TGTGCCAGCAGCCCCGCGGGGGCGTCCTACGAGCAGTACTTC. This codes for CASSPAGASYEQYF.

The chain couples TRBV7-2 to TRBJ1-1, with D unresolved. The CDR3 extends over 13 amino acids. The V and J ends lost 3 bases and 1 base respectively, with 6 bases between them. CDR1 and CDR2 from the germline V gene are SGHTA and FQGNSA. CDR3 in amino acids: CASSFQENTEAFF. The CDR3 DNA reads TGTGCCAGCAGCTTCCAGGAGAACACTGAAGCTTTCTTT. The entire variable domain, with the rest obtained from reference TRBV7-2 and TRBJ1-1, is as follows: GAGVSQSPSNKVTEKGKDVELRCDPISGHTALYWYRQSLGQGLEFLIYFQGNSAPDKSGLPSDRFSAERTGGSVSTLTIQRTQQEDSAVYLCASSFQENTEAFFGQGTRLTVV.

This sequence joins TRBV6-5 and TRBJ2-7; D is unresolved. Trimming left V 6 bases short and J 9 bases short, with 18 bases between. Per the germline V gene, CDR1 is MNHEY and CDR2 is SVGAGI. This CDR3 contains 13 residues. Written as DNA, the CDR3 is TGTGCCAGCAGATGGAGTACGTCCGGGTCGCAGTACTTC. Translated, it gives CASRWSTSGSQYF.

V usage is TRBV29-1 and J usage is TRBJ2-2; D gene unclear. The CDR3 has 13 residues. CDR1 and CDR2 from the germline V gene are SQVTM and ANQGSEA. Deletions cut 1 base from V and 3 bases from J, with 6 bases between. This chain's CDR3 is CSVEAGYTGELFF. The CDR3 nucleotides read TGCAGCGTTGAAGCAGGATACACCGGGGAGCTGTTTTTT.

The chain has TRBV11-1 and TRBJ2-7; D is possibly TRBD2 (6 bases). Trimming cost V 5 bases and J 5 bases, with 22 bases left between them. The CDR3 consists of 16 residues. Germline CDR1 reads SGHAT; CDR2 reads FQDESV (reference sequence). CDR3 in DNA: TGTGCCAGCAGCGATGCGACCGGGACGGGAGTCCACGAGCAGTACTTC. Translation: CASSDATGTGVHEQYF. The complete variable domain, with remaining parts taken from reference TRBV11-1 and TRBJ2-7, reads EAEVAQSPRYKITEKSQAVAFWCDPISGHATLYWYRQILGQGPELLVQFQDESVVDDSQLPKDRFSAERLKGVDSTLKIQPAELGDSAMYLCASSDATGTGVHEQYFGPGTRLTVT.

The CDR3 bases are TGCGCCAGCAGCCAAGATACGCTAAGCTCCTACAATGAGCAGTTCTTC. It encodes CASSQDTLSSYNEQFF. The chain is built from TRBV4-3 and TRBJ2-1; no reliable D call. Germline assignment: CDR1 LGHNA and CDR2 YSLEER. With 0 bases removed from V and 0 bases from J, the gap between germline ends came to 9 bases. CDR3 length: 16 residues.

The rearrangement joins TRBV19 to TRBJ1-1, with D possibly being TRBD1 (5 bases). V dropped 5 bases and J dropped 1 base, with 26 bases sitting between them. CDR1 and CDR2 from the germline V gene are LNHDA and SQIVND (reference sequence). The CDR3 length is 19 residues. In DNA form, the CDR3 reads TGTGCCAGTAGTTACGACCCCCAGGGTGACCCCTTTGAGAACACTGAAGCTTTCTTT. It translates to CASSYDPQGDPFENTEAFF.

This clone was seen just once. The chain has TRBV5-1 and TRBJ2-7; possibly TRBD1 for D (6 bases). V lost 4 bases and J lost 3, with 8 bases in between. Germline assignment: CDR1 SGHRS and CDR2 YFSETQ. The CDR3 consists of 12 residues. CDR3 region: CASSGDNYEQYF. CDR3 sequence (DNA): TGCGCCAGCAGCGGGGACAACTACGAGCAGTACTTC.

This rearrangement joins TRBV4-1 to TRBJ2-3; tentative D call: TRBD1 (5 bases). The CDR3 is 16 residues long. Between the trimmed V and J ends, which lost 4 bases and 0 bases, there was a span of 14 bases. Germline V gene lookup returns CDR1 MGHRA and CDR2 YSYEKL. The CDR3 loop reads CASSLETGSSTDTQYF. DNA for the CDR3: TGCGCCAGCAGCCTTGAAACAGGCTCAAGCACAGATACGCAGTATTTT.

V and J are TRBV5-4 and TRBJ1-4, with D possibly TRBD1 on 6 matching bases. This CDR3 has 13 residues. Germline V gene data show CDR1 as SGHNT and CDR2 as YYREEE (reference sequence). With 5 bases removed from V and 8 bases from J, the gap between germline ends came to 13 bases. This CDR3 reads CASRQEGEEKLFF. CDR3 sequence (DNA): TGTGCCAGCAGACAAGAGGGGGAAGAAAAACTGTTTTTT.

The CDR3 coding sequence is TGTGCCAGCAGTCCCGGCCACAGGACTGGAAACACCATATATTTT. Protein: CASSPGHRTGNTIYF. The gene calls are TRBV28 and TRBJ1-3; weak D call: TRBD1 (5 bases). The CDR3 length is 15 residues. The V gene's germline CDR1 is MDHEN and CDR2 SYDVKM. V was pared by 5 bases and J by 2 bases, with 13 bases between. The whole variable domain, remainder taken from reference TRBV28 and TRBJ1-3, is DVKVTQSSRYLVKRTGEKVFLECVQDMDHENMFWYRQDPGLGLRLIYFSYDVKMKEKGDIPEGYSVSREKKERFSLILESASTNQTSMYLCASSPGHRTGNTIYFGEGSWLTVV.